The clone carrying this TCR beta chain showed up just a few times. Its antigen is unknown. The data belong to a study of early T cells in non-severe SARS-CoV-2 infection. Study at large: The sequenced material was bulk RNA from unsorted whole blood, and its chains were unpaired. Study observations and caveats: Using VDJdb, the matching emphasized anti-spike CD8 responses while missing private and CD4 specificities.

This CDR3 is 14 amino acids long. V lost 2 bases and J lost 4; bases outside the gene matches: 4. Germline V gene data show CDR1 as LNHNV and CDR2 as YYDKDF (reference sequence). Molecules of cDNA were individually given unique molecular identifiers that were attached to them. MiXCR, applied by TCRdb to the 5' RACE reads, yields one record per CDR3 protein. Altogether about 73,000 distinct CDR3 sequences are present, around 13% being singletons, with the ten largest covering over 13%. The sequence was collected from an adult who was a healthcare worker with PCR-confirmed SARS-CoV-2 infection or an uninfected control (not recorded which). V usage is TRBV15 and J usage is TRBJ1-2, with 7 bases fitting TRBD1. Source material: whole blood. The CDR3 region has the DNA TGTGCCACCAGCAGACAAACAGGGGTCTATGGCTACACCTTC. Translating it yields CATSRQTGVYGYTF.